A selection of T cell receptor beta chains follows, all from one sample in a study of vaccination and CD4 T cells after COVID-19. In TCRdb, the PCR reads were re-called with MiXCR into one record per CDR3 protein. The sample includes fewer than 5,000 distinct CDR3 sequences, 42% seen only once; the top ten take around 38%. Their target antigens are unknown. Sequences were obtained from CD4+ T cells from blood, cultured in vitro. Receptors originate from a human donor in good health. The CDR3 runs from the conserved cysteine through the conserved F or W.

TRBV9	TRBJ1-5	CASSVGTVGNQPQHF
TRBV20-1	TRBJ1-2	CSARGDRGYGYTF
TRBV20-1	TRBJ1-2	CSARNYANYGYTF
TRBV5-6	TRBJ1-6	CASEGRRESPLHF
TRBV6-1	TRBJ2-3	CASQLAGDTDTQYF
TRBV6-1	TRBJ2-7	CASSYERGANEQYF
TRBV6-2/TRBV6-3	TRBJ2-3	CASRHGGSRGSTQYF
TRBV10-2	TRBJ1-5	CASSTQGEGQPQHF
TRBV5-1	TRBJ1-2	CASSGGQSDYGYTF
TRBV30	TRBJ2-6	CAWSVSSGANVLTF
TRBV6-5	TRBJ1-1	CASSSAAGRYTEAFF
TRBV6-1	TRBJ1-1	CASYTVWTEAFF
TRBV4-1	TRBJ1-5	CASSQETFPLSNQPQHF
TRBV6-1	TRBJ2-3	CASSGAVPQDTQYF
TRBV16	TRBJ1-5	CASSRGDGNQPQHF
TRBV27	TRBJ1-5	CASSAGTEGNQPQHF
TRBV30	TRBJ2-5	CAWGQVIMETQYF
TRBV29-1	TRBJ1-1	CSVVGLGDTEAFF
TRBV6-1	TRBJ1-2	CASNPDPTFLGYTF
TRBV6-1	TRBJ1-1	CASSDRADTEAFF
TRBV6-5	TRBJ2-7	CASSYVVTYEQYF
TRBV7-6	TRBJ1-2	CASSSDRAYGYTF
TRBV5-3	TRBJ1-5	CARMRTGEGYQPQHF
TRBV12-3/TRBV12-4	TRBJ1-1	CASSLQGEAFF
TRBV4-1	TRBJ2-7	CASSQDLAAYEQYF
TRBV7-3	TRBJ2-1	CASSLVPVQYNEQFF
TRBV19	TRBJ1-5	CASSIVNQPQHF
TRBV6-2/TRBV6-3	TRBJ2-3	CASGTSGGADTQYF
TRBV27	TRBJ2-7	CASSSPGASTYEQYF
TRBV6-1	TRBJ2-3	CASRASTDTQYF
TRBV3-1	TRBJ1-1	CASSQGPVNTEAFF
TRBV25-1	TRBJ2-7	CASSEAGYEQYF
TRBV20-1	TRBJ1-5	CSARDKTGDGNQPQHF
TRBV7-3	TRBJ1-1	CASSPASGYTEAFF